This T cell receptor (beta chain) derives from a study of T cell responses to AZD1222 COVID-19 vaccine. Study-wide points: Targeting of unmutated variant regions was reportedly seen in nearly half of spike-specific TCRs. Baseline serology detected seropositivity in only a handful of AZD1222 recipients.

This clone was recorded once. The antigen is unknown. This CDR3 region has 13 residues. V lost 5 bases and J lost 3; bases outside the gene matches: 3. Per germline, CDR1 SNHLY and CDR2 FYNNEI. Assay used: immunoSEQ multiplex PCR; TCRdb lists only in-frame clones, some missing. The sample contains about 130,000 clones, nearly 95% of which appear only once. This specimen was peripheral blood, taken on day 0 of AZD1222 vaccination. The receptor was isolated from an adult in good health. The rearrangement uses TRBV2 and TRBJ2-7; 8 bases align to TRBD1. The CDR3 nucleotides read TGTGCCAGCAGTCGGACAGGGATCTACGAGCAGTACTTC. This encodes CASSRTGIYEQYF.